The source of this T cell receptor (beta chain) is a study of T cell repertoires in cytomegalovirus infection. Whole-study results and caveats: Clonotypes of TCR beta that were HLA-C-restricted and CMV-specific dominated the ex vivo response. Cumulative frequency of public TCR beta families picked out carriers of CMV plus the relevant HLA.

Comments on this clonotype: The antigen is unknown.

From the reads, TCRdb called clonotypes with MiXCR, one entry per CDR3 protein. The table has 500,000 to 600,000 distinct CDR3 sequences, 16% seen once. The receptor was isolated from a human donor in good health (CMV status not recorded). Some clones in this sample may be carry-over from other donors' samples. The sample taken for sequencing was CD8+ T cells from PBMCs.

DNA for the CDR3: TGTGCCAGTAGTACCAGGGGGCGACCCACTGAAGCTTTCTTT. Protein sequence: CASSTRGRPTEAFF. The chain couples TRBV19 to TRBJ1-1; TRBD1 matches at 8 bases. The CDR3 has 14 amino acids. The ends lost 4 bases at V and 4 bases at J; junction bases unmatched: 5. Germline lookup yields CDR1 LNHDA and CDR2 SQIVND (reference sequence).